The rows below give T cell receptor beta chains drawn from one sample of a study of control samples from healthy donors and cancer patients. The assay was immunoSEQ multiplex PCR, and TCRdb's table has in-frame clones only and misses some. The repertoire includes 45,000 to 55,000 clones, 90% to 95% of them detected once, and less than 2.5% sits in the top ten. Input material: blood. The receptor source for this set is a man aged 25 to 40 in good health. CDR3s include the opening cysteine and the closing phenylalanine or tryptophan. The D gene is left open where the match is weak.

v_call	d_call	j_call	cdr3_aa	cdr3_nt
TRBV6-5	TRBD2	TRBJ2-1	CASSTSGRALDEQFF	TGTGCCAGCAGTACTAGCGGGAGGGCCTTGGATGAGCAGTTCTTC
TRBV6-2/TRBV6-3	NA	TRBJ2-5	CASSYGSAVETQYF	TGTGCCAGCAGTTACGGGAGCGCGGTGGAGACCCAGTACTTC
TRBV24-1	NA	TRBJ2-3	CATSDPAPGAMGDTQYF	TGTGCCACCAGTGACCCTGCGCCAGGGGCGATGGGAGATACGCAGTATTTT
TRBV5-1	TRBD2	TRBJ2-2	CASSSGLAGESGGELFF	TGCGCCAGCAGCTCGGGACTAGCGGGAGAGTCGGGCGGGGAGCTGTTTTTT
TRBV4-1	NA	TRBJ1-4	CASSQAGTANEKLFF	TGCGCCAGCAGTCAGGCCGGGACGGCGAATGAAAAACTGTTTTTT
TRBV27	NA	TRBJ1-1	CASSFNPGNTEAFF	TGTGCCAGCAGTTTCAATCCGGGGAACACTGAAGCTTTCTTT
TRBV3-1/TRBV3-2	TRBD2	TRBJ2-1	CASSQGGLAGHYNEQFF	TGTGCCAGCAGCCAAGGGGGACTAGCGGGGCATTACAATGAGCAGTTCTTC
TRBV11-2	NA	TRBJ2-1	CASMRRLEQFF	TGTGCCAGCATGCGTAGACTTGAGCAGTTCTTC
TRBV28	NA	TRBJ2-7	CASSSGGSGGWYEQYF	TGTGCCAGCAGTTCAGGGGGATCGGGGGGATGGTACGAGCAGTACTTC
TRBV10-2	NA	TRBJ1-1	CASTAGIPNTEAFF	TGCGCCAGCACGGCGGGCATACCTAACACTGAAGCTTTCTTT
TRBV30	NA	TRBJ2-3	CAWSVLVGTTDTQYF	TGTGCCTGGAGTGTACTGGTCGGGACCACAGATACGCAGTATTTT
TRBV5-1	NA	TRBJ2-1	CASSSNIDVEQFF	TGCGCCAGCAGCTCAAATATAGATGTTGAGCAGTTCTTC
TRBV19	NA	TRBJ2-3	CASSITTGHTDTQYF	TGTGCCAGTAGTATCACAACAGGTCACACAGATACGCAGTATTTT
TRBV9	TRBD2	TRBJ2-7	CASSPFAGGYSYEQYF	TGTGCCAGCAGCCCTTTTGCGGGAGGCTACTCCTACGAGCAGTACTTC
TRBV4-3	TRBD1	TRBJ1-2	CASSSRTGLYGYTF	TGCGCCAGCAGCTCGCGGACAGGTCTCTATGGCTACACCTTC
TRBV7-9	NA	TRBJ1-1	CASSVDTEAFF	TGTGCCAGCAGCGTGGACACTGAAGCTTTCTTT
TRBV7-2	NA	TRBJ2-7	CASSLRSGYYEQYF	TGTGCCAGCAGCTTACGGTCTGGCTACTACGAGCAGTACTTC
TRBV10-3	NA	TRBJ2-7	CAIRSRDGLSYEQYF	TGTGCCATCAGAAGCCGGGACGGGCTCTCCTACGAGCAGTACTTC
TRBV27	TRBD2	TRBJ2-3	CASSSPGLAPNTDTQYF	TGTGCCAGCAGTTCCCCGGGACTAGCGCCAAACACAGATACGCAGTATTTT
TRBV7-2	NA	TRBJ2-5	CASSFYRAEETQYF	TGTGCCAGCAGCTTTTACAGGGCGGAAGAGACCCAGTACTTC
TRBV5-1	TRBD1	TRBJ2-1	CASSSGTGVGRSYNEQFF	TGCGCCAGCAGCTCAGGGACAGGGGTTGGTCGATCCTACAATGAGCAGTTCTTC
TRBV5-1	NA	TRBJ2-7	CASSRTTGSYEQYF	TGCGCCAGCAGCCGCACGACAGGATCCTACGAGCAGTACTTC
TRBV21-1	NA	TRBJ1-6	CASSKALGPSFSYNSPLHF	TGTGCCAGCAGCAAAGCGTTGGGACCGTCTTTCTCCTATAATTCACCCCTCCACTTT
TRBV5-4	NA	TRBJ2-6	CASSTPGAGANVLTF	TGTGCCAGCAGCACCCCAGGGGCTGGGGCCAACGTCCTGACTTTC
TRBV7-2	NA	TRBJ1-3	CASSPQGTSSGNTIYF	TGTGCCAGCAGCCCGCAAGGGACATCCTCTGGAAACACCATATATTTT
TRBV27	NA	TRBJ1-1	CASSSRMSEAFF	TGTGCCAGCAGTTCCCGTATGTCTGAAGCTTTCTTT
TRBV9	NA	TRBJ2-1	CASSVAAHDNEQFF	TGTGCCAGCAGCGTAGCGGCACACGACAATGAGCAGTTCTTC
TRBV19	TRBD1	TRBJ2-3	CASSIDSIRDRATDTQYF	TGTGCCAGTAGTATAGATTCGATCCGGGACAGGGCCACAGATACGCAGTATTTT
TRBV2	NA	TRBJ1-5	CASSAGDRGVWRQPQHF	TGTGCCAGCAGTGCTGGGGACCGAGGAGTTTGGCGACAGCCCCAGCATTTT
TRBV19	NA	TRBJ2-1	CASSAPGATYYNEQFF	TGTGCCAGTAGCGCCCCGGGGGCGACCTACTACAATGAGCAGTTCTTC
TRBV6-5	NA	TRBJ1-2	CASTHYGYTF	TGTGCCAGCACCCACTATGGCTACACCTTC
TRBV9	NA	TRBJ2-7	CASSVGLGSYEQYF	TGTGCCAGCAGCGTAGGTCTCGGCTCCTACGAGCAGTACTTC
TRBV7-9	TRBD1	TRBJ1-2	CASSHTGGGYGYTF	TGTGCCAGCAGCCATACAGGGGGAGGCTATGGCTACACCTTC
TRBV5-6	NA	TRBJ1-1	CASSPGGSEAFF	TGTGCCAGCAGCCCTGGCGGGTCTGAAGCTTTCTTT
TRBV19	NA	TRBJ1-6	CASNPKGSGGNSPLHF	TGTGCCAGTAACCCAAAGGGGTCGGGTGGTAATTCACCCCTCCACTTT
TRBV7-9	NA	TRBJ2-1	CASSLWGRPYNEQFF	TGTGCCAGCAGCTTATGGGGACGGCCCTACAATGAGCAGTTCTTC